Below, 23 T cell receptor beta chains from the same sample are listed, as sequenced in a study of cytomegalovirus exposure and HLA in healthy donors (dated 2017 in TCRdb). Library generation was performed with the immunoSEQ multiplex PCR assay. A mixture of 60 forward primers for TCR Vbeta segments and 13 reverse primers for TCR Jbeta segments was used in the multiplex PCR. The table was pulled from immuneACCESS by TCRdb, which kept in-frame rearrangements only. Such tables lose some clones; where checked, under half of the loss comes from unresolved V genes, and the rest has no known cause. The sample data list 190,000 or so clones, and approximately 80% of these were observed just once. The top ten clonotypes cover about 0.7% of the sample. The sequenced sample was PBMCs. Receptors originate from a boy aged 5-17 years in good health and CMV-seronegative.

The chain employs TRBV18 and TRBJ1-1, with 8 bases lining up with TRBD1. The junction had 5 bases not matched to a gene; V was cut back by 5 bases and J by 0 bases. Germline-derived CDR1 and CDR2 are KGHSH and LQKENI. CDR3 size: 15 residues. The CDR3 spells CASSIYRGVNTEAFF. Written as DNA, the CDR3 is TGTGCCAGCTCAATCTACAGGGGGGTGAACACTGAAGCTTTCTTT.

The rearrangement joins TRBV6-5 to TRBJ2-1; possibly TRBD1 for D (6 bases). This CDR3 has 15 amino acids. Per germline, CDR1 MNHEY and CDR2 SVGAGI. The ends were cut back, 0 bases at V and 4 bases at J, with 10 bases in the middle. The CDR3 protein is CASSYSTDRYNEQFF. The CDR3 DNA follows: TGTGCCAGCAGTTACTCGACGGACAGATACAATGAGCAGTTCTTC.

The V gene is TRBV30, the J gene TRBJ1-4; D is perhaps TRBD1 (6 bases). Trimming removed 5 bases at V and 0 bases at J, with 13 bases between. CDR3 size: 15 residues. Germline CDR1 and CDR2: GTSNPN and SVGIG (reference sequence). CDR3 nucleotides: TGTGCCTGGGCCCGTCCAGGGGCAACTAATGAAAAACTGTTTTTT. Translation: CAWARPGATNEKLFF.

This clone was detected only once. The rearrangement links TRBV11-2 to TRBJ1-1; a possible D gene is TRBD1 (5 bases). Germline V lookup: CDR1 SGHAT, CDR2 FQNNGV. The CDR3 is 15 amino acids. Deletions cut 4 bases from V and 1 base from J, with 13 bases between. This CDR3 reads CASSSGLGPNTEAFF. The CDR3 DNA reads TGTGCCAGCAGCTCAGGGTTGGGGCCGAACACTGAAGCTTTCTTT. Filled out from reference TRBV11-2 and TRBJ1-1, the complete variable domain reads EAGVAQSPRYKIIEKRQSVAFWCNPISGHATLYWYQQILGQGPKLLIQFQNNGVVDDSQLPKDRFSAERLKGVDSTLKIQPAKLEDSAVYLCASSSGLGPNTEAFFGQGTRLTVV.

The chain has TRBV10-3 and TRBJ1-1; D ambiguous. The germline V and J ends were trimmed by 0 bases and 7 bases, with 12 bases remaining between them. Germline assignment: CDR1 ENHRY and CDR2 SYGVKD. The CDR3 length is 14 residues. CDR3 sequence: CAISESKVEGEAFF. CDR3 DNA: TGTGCCATCAGTGAGTCGAAGGTGGAGGGTGAAGCTTTCTTT.

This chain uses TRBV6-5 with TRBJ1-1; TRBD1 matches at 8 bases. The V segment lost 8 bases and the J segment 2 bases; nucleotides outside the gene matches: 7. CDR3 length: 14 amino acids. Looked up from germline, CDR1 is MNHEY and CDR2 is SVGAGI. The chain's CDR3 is CASRWTGFNTEAFF. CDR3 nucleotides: TGTGCCAGCCGCTGGACAGGGTTTAACACTGAAGCTTTCTTT.

The CDR3 nucleotides read TGTGCCAGCAGTAGGTTAGCAAACTATGGCTACACCTTC. It specifies CASSRLANYGYTF. This rearrangement joins TRBV27 to TRBJ1-2; no reliable D call. The ends were cut back, 5 bases at V and 2 bases at J, with 9 bases in the middle. Germline CDR1 is MNHEY and CDR2 is SMNVEV (reference sequence). This CDR3 spans 13 amino acids.

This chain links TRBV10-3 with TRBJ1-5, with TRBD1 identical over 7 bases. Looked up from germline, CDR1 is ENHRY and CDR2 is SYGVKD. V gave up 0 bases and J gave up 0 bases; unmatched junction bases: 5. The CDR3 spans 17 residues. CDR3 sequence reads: CAISESKTGHSNQPQHF. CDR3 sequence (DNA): TGTGCCATCAGTGAGTCGAAGACAGGGCATAGCAATCAGCCCCAGCATTTT.

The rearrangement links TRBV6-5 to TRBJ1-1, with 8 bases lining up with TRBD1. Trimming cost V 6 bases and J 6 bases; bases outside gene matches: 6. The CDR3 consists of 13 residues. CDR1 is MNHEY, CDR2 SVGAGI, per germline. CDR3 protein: CASRPGGRAEAFF. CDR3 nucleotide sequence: TGTGCCAGCAGGCCAGGGGGCCGAGCTGAAGCTTTCTTT.

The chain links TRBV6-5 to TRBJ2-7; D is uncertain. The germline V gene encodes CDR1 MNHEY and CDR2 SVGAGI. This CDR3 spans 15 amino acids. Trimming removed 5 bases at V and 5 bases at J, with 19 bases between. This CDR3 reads CASSAYVEQTNEQYF. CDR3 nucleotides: TGTGCCAGCAGTGCCTACGTAGAGCAAACTAACGAGCAGTACTTC.

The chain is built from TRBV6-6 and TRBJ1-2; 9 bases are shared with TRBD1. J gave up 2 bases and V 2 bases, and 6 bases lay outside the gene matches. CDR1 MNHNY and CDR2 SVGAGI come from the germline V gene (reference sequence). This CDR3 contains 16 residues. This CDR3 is CASSYGGDRANYGYTF. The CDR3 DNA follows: TGTGCCAGCAGTTACGGGGGGGACAGGGCAAACTATGGCTACACCTTC.

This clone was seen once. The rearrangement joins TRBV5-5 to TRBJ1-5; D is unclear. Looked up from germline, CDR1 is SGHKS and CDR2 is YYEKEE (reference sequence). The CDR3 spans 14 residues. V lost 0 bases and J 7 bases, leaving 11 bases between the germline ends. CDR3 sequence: CASSLGHKEQPQHF. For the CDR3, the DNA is TGTGCCAGCAGCTTGGGCCACAAGGAGCAGCCCCAGCATTTT.

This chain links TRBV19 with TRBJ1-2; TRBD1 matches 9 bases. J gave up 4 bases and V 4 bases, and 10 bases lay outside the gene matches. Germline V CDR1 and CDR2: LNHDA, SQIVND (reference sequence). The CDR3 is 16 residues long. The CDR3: CASSTTGGLAAYGYTF. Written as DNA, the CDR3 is TGTGCCAGTAGTACAACAGGGGGCTTAGCGGCCTATGGCTACACCTTC.

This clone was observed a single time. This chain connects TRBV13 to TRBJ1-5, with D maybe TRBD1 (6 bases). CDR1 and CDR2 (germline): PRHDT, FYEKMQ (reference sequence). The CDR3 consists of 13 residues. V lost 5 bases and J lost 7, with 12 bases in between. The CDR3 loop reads CASSTGRGQPQHF. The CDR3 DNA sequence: TGTGCCAGCAGCACAGGGAGAGGCCAGCCCCAGCATTTT. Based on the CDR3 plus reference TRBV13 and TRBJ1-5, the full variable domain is AAGVIQSPRHLIKEKRETATLKCYPIPRHDTVYWYQQGPGQDPQFLISFYEKMQSDKGSIPDRFSAQQFSDYHSELNMSSLELGDSALYFCASSTGRGQPQHFGDGTRLSIL.

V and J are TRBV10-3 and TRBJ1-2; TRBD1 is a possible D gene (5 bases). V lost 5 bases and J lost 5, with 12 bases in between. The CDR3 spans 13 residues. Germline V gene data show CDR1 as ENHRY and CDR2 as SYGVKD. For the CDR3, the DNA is TGTGCCATCAGTTCGGGGGGAACTTATGGCTACACCTTC. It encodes CAISSGGTYGYTF.

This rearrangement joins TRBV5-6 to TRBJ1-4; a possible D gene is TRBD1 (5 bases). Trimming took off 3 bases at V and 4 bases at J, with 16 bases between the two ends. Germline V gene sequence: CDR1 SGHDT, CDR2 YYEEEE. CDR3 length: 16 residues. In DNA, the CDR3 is TGTGCCAGCAGCTCCCTGGACGGACATAATAATGAAAAACTGTTTTTT. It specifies CASSSLDGHNNEKLFF.

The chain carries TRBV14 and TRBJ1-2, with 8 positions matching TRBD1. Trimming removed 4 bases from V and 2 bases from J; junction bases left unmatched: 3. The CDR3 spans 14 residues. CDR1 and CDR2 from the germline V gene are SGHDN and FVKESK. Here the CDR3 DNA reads TGTGCCAGCAGCCTTCGGACAGGGAACTATGGCTACACCTTC. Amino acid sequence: CASSLRTGNYGYTF.

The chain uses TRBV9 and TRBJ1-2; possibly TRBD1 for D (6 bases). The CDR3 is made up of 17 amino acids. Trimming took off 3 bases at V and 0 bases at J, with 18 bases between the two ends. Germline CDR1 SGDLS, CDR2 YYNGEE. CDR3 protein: CASSEGERGRPNYGYTF. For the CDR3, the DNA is TGTGCCAGCAGCGAGGGGGAGCGGGGTCGTCCTAACTATGGCTACACCTTC.

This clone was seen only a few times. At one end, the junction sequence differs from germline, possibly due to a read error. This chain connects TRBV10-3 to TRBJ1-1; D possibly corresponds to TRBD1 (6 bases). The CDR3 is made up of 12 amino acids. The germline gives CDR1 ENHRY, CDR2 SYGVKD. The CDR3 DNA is TGTGCCATTAGGACAGTAAACAATGAAGCTTTCTTT. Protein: CAIRTVNNEAFF.

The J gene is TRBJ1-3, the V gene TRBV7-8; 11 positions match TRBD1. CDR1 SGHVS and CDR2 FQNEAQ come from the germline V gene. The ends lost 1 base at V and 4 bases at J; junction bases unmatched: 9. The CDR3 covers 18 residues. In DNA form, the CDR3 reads TGTGCCAGCAGCTTAGGCCCCGGGACAGGGGGTACAGGAAACACCATATATTTT. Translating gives CASSLGPGTGGTGNTIYF.

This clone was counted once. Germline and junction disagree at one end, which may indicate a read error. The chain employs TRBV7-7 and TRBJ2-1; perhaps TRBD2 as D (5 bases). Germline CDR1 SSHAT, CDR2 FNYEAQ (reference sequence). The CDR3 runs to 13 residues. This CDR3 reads CASSPAVEVEQFF. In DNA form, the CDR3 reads TGTGCTAGCAGCCCCGCCGTGGAGGTTGAGCAGTTCTTC.

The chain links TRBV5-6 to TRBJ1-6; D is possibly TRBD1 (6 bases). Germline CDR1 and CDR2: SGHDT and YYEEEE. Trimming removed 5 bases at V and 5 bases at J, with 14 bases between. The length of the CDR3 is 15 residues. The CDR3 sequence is CASRMLTGNNSPLHF. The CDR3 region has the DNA TGTGCCAGCAGGATGCTGACAGGCAATAATTCACCCCTCCACTTT.

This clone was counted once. The CDR3 spells CASSRRTGISNQPQHF. The CDR3 region has the DNA TGTGCCAGCAGCCGACGGACAGGGATTAGCAATCAGCCCCAGCATTTT. J is TRBJ1-5 and V is TRBV7-2; the match to TRBD1 covers 8 bases. This CDR3 has 16 residues. Germline CDR1 is SGHTA and CDR2 is FQGNSA. V lost 5 bases to trimming and J lost 0 bases; unmatched junction nucleotides: 6.